One and the same sample provided the 28 T cell receptor beta chains below, sequenced in a study of T cell responses to AZD1222 COVID-19 vaccine (dated by TCRdb to the early 2020s). According to the study, the label for this sample's time point signals: baseline before first vaccination. Library prep was done by the immunoSEQ multiplex PCR assay. TCRdb re-hosts the immuneACCESS table, in-frame sequences only. Its copies lack some clones; in the studies checked, an unresolved V gene accounts for under half of them, and the cause for the rest is not known. The sample table holds some 200,000 clones, of which approximately 91% were seen once. The leading ten clones occupy approximately 0.98% of the sample. Sequenced material: peripheral blood, taken on day 0 of AZD1222 vaccination. The source of these receptors is an adult in good health.

This sequence joins TRBV18 and TRBJ2-7, with 7 bases aligning to TRBD2. Germline-derived CDR1 and CDR2 are KGHSH and LQKENI. J was trimmed by 0 bases and V by 1 base; bases with no gene match: 3. There are 15 residues in the CDR3. The CDR3 loop is CASSPLSGYSYEQYF. CDR3 sequence (DNA): TGTGCCAGCTCACCACTTAGCGGGTACTCCTACGAGCAGTACTTC.

J is TRBJ2-4 and V is TRBV11-2; 7 bases are a match to TRBD1. V trimming: 6 bases; J trimming: 2 bases; junction bases outside the gene matches: 10. CDR3 length equals 16 residues. CDR1 SGHAT and CDR2 FQNNGV come from the germline V gene. CDR3: CASSQRQGGTKNIQYF. DNA for the CDR3: TGTGCCAGCAGTCAGAGACAGGGTGGGACCAAAAACATTCAGTACTTC.

This chain connects TRBV7-6 to TRBJ2-1; TRBD2 matches 8 bases. Germline CDR1 SGHVS, CDR2 FNYEAQ. The CDR3 is made up of 16 amino acids. The trim removed 0 bases at V and 6 bases at J, leaving 7 bases unmatched. The CDR3 here is CASSLAPGGAVNEQFF. For the CDR3, the DNA is TGTGCCAGCAGCTTAGCGCCGGGGGGGGCCGTCAATGAGCAGTTCTTC.

The chain has TRBV5-1 and TRBJ1-2, with D tentatively TRBD1 (5 bases). This CDR3 has 13 residues. Trimming removed 3 bases at V and 6 bases at J, with 12 bases between. Per germline, CDR1 SGHRS and CDR2 YFSETQ. The CDR3 sequence: CASSWGSGNGYTF. The CDR3 DNA is TGCGCCAGCAGCTGGGGCTCAGGGAATGGCTACACCTTC.

The chain links TRBV28 to TRBJ2-7; no reliable D call. V was shortened by 5 bases and J by 5 bases, with 22 bases between the two germline ends. Per the germline V gene, CDR1 is MDHEN and CDR2 is SYDVKM. This CDR3 has 16 residues. CDR3 nucleotides: TGTGCCAGCAGTCCCCAACCAAGTAGACCTGAGAACGAGCAGTACTTC. Amino acid sequence: CASSPQPSRPENEQYF.

As to this clone: Additional DNA sequences in this sample encode the identical CDR3. The chain uses TRBV4-1 and TRBJ1-1, with TRBD1 matching over 7 bases. Germline V gene data show CDR1 as MGHRA and CDR2 as YSYEKL. Germline trimming cut 6 bases from V and 5 bases from J; bases unmatched to any gene: 6. This CDR3 region has 13 residues. CDR3 sequence: CASSFQGGTEAFF. The CDR3 nucleotides read TGCGCCAGCAGTTTTCAGGGGGGGACTGAAGCTTTCTTT.

CDR3 region: CASSQEGTGGIEQFF. DNA for the CDR3: TGTGCCAGCAGCCAAGAGGGCACAGGGGGTATTGAGCAGTTCTTC. The chain joins TRBV14 to TRBJ2-1; TRBD1 matches 8 bases. This CDR3 is 15 amino acids long. The J segment lost 9 bases and the V segment lost 0 bases, leaving 7 bases of the junction unmatched. The germline V gene has CDR1 SGHDN and CDR2 FVKESK.

The J gene is TRBJ2-7, the V gene TRBV28; TRBD1 might be the D (6 bases). Trimming took off 7 bases at V and 3 bases at J, with 16 bases between the two ends. This CDR3 is 14 amino acids long. CDR1 is MDHEN and CDR2 is SYDVKM in the germline V gene. The CDR3, as DNA: TGTGCCAGCATGGCCCGCAGGGGAGTCTACGAGCAGTACTTC. Its protein product is CASMARRGVYEQYF.

The V gene is TRBV7-6, the J gene TRBJ1-1; D is unclear. The germline V and J ends were trimmed by 8 bases and 1 base, with 17 bases remaining between them. Germline CDR1 reads SGHVS; CDR2 reads FNYEAQ. The CDR3 extends over 15 amino acids. CDR3 coding DNA: TGTGCCAGCCGCGTAAGCCTGGCACCGAACACTGAAGCTTTCTTT. It is translated as CASRVSLAPNTEAFF.

The chain is built from TRBV11-2 and TRBJ2-2; D is unresolved. This CDR3 is built from 15 residues. V lost 1 base to trimming and J lost 2 bases, with 8 bases between them. Germline-derived CDR1 and CDR2 are SGHAT and FQNNGV. In DNA, the CDR3 is TGTGCCAGCAGCTTAGGCCAGGTTAACACCGGGGAGCTGTTTTTT. Translated: CASSLGQVNTGELFF. Full variable domain (outside the CDR3, taken from reference TRBV11-2 and TRBJ2-2): EAGVAQSPRYKIIEKRQSVAFWCNPISGHATLYWYQQILGQGPKLLIQFQNNGVVDDSQLPKDRFSAERLKGVDSTLKIQPAKLEDSAVYLCASSLGQVNTGELFFGEGSRLTVL.

This clone showed up just once. This chain links TRBV2 with TRBJ2-5; D might be TRBD2 (6 bases). The germline gives CDR1 SNHLY, CDR2 FYNNEI. This CDR3 has 15 residues. V lost 8 bases to trimming and J lost 1 base, with 17 bases between them. In DNA, the CDR3 is TGTGCCAGCGGGGGACCTTCGACTAGCCAAGAGACCCAGTACTTC. Translation: CASGGPSTSQETQYF.

V and J are TRBV19 and TRBJ2-3; D gene uncertain. In germline, CDR1 is LNHDA, CDR2 SQIVND (reference sequence). The germline V and J ends were trimmed by 5 bases and 2 bases, with 11 bases remaining between them. This CDR3 comprises 14 residues. DNA for the CDR3: TGTGCCAGTAGTCTTTCATCATCCACAGATACGCAGTATTTT. This gives the protein CASSLSSSTDTQYF. The whole variable domain, filled in from reference TRBV19 and TRBJ2-3, reads DGGITQSPKYLFRKEGQNVTLSCEQNLNHDAMYWYRQDPGQGLRLIYYSQIVNDFQKGDIAEGYSVSREKKESFPLTVTSAQKNPTAFYLCASSLSSSTDTQYFGPGTRLTVL.

In DNA form, the CDR3 reads TGTGCCAGCAGCGGCCCTGGGGGAAAACTGTTTTTT. Encoded protein: CASSGPGGKLFF. The chain is built from TRBV2 and TRBJ1-4, with D possibly TRBD1 on 5 matching bases. The CDR3 has 12 amino acids. The V gene lost 6 bases and the J gene lost 10 bases, with 12 bases spanning the gap. Germline V gene data show CDR1 as SNHLY and CDR2 as FYNNEI.

The count of this clone is one. The rearrangement links TRBV7-3 to TRBJ2-2; the D gene is possibly TRBD1 (6 bases). The V gene lost 5 bases and the J gene lost 3 bases, with 19 bases spanning the gap. CDR1 and CDR2 from the germline V gene are SGHTA and FQGTGA. This CDR3 spans 17 amino acids. The CDR3 DNA sequence: TGTGCCAGCAGCCCCCTAGGGGGTCTCGGGGACACCGGGGAGCTGTTTTTT. It translates to CASSPLGGLGDTGELFF. Using reference TRBV7-3 and TRBJ2-2 for the parts outside the CDR3, the full variable domain is GAGVSQTPSNKVTEKGKYVELRCDPISGHTALYWYRQSLGQGPEFLIYFQGTGAADDSGLPNDRFFAVRPEGSVSTLKIQRTERGDSAVYLCASSPLGGLGDTGELFFGEGSRLTVL.

The genes are TRBV9 and TRBJ1-4; D is undetermined. This CDR3 has 14 amino acids. V lost 7 bases and J 8 bases, leaving 18 bases between the germline ends. CDR1 is SGDLS and CDR2 is YYNGEE in the germline V gene. Written as DNA, the CDR3 is TGTGCCAGCTGCTTAGGACCGGTGGCGGAAAAACTGTTTTTT. It specifies CASCLGPVAEKLFF.

This chain connects TRBV3-1 (or the pseudogene TRBV3-2) to TRBJ1-1; no firm D call. Trimming cost V 4 bases and J 6 bases, with 15 bases left between them. Germline V gene lookup returns CDR1 LGHDT and CDR2 YNNKEL (reference sequence). This CDR3 spans 14 amino acids. CDR3 DNA sequence: TGTGCCAGCAGCCCCTTCGGGCGCGGGGCTGAAGCTTTCTTT. Its translation: CASSPFGRGAEAFF.

The chain carries TRBV28 and TRBJ2-1, with 11 bases aligning to TRBD2. The V segment lost 6 bases and the J segment 4 bases; nucleotides outside the gene matches: 2. The CDR3 runs 14 residues. CDR1 is MDHEN and CDR2 is SYDVKM in the germline V gene. CDR3 amino acids: CASSPSGGYNEQFF. The DNA of the CDR3 is TGTGCCAGCAGCCCTAGCGGGGGGTACAATGAGCAGTTCTTC.

The V gene is TRBV6-5, the J gene TRBJ2-5, with D possibly being TRBD2 (6 bases). The CDR3 has 13 amino acids. The germline V gene has CDR1 MNHEY and CDR2 SVGAGI. Trimming stripped 6 bases from V and 4 bases from J, with 12 bases between. This CDR3 reads CASSFPGAETQYF. The CDR3, as DNA: TGTGCCAGCAGCTTCCCGGGAGCAGAGACCCAGTACTTC.

This chain connects TRBV9 to TRBJ2-7; TRBD1 aligns across 8 bases. V shed 1 base, J shed 5 bases, and the junction held 5 bases outside the gene matches. The germline V gene encodes CDR1 SGDLS and CDR2 YYNGEE. The CDR3 runs to 14 residues. Written as DNA, the CDR3 is TGTGCCAGCAGCGTACAGGGGGCTTTTGACGAGCAGTACTTC. It yields the protein CASSVQGAFDEQYF.

The rearrangement uses TRBV5-5 and TRBJ2-7; D perhaps matches TRBD2 (5 bases). Germline loops: CDR1 SGHKS, CDR2 YYEKEE (reference sequence). Trimming removed 5 bases at V and 4 bases at J, with 22 bases between. The CDR3 loop spans 16 amino acids. CDR3 sequence reads: CASSQDASLVWYEQYF. In DNA form, the CDR3 reads TGTGCCAGCAGTCAGGACGCTAGCTTGGTATGGTACGAGCAGTACTTC.

The chain employs TRBV14 and TRBJ1-6; TRBD1 is a possible D gene (5 bases). V dropped 5 bases and J dropped 7 bases, with 15 bases sitting between them. The CDR3 spans 15 residues. Per germline, CDR1 SGHDN and CDR2 FVKESK. DNA for the CDR3: TGTGCCAGCAGCTCCCGCAGGGCGGAAAATTCACCCCTCCACTTT. Translation gives CASSSRRAENSPLHF.

J is TRBJ2-7 and V is TRBV6-5; 13 positions match TRBD2. V lost 6 bases to trimming and J lost 5 bases; unmatched junction nucleotides: 7. The CDR3 runs 15 residues. Germline CDR1 is MNHEY and CDR2 is SVGAGI. The CDR3 protein is CASRRLAGGYNEQYF. The DNA of the CDR3 is TGTGCCAGCAGGCGACTAGCGGGAGGTTATAACGAGCAGTACTTC.

The V and J genes are TRBV10-3 and TRBJ2-7; no clear D. The germline gives CDR1 ENHRY, CDR2 SYGVKD. V lost 5 bases and J lost 3, with 8 bases in between. The CDR3 length is 12 residues. The DNA of the CDR3 is TGTGCCATCAGTCCTAGTAGCTACGAGCAGTACTTC. This encodes CAISPSSYEQYF.

The chain combines TRBV11-2 with TRBJ2-1; 7 nucleotides align to TRBD2. Germline CDR1 and CDR2: SGHAT and FQNNGV. The V segment lost 5 bases and the J segment 0 bases; nucleotides outside the gene matches: 7. The length of the CDR3 is 16 residues. The CDR3 DNA follows: TGTGCCAGCAGCCCGGGACTACTGAGCTCCTACAATGAGCAGTTCTTC. Translation: CASSPGLLSSYNEQFF.

The chain uses TRBV29-1 and TRBJ2-1; no clear D gene. Germline assignment: CDR1 SQVTM and CDR2 ANQGSEA. This CDR3 region has 11 residues. The V end was cut by 4 bases, the J end by 4 bases, with 5 bases between. CDR3 in amino acids: CSVGEYNEQFF. The CDR3 nucleotides read TGCAGCGTTGGAGAGTACAATGAGCAGTTCTTC.

This clone was seen a single time. The chain links TRBV10-3 to TRBJ1-2; TRBD1 matches 9 bases. The CDR3 extends over 14 amino acids. Germline V gene data show CDR1 as ENHRY and CDR2 as SYGVKD. The V segment lost 6 bases and the J segment 2 bases; nucleotides outside the gene matches: 4. CDR3 bases: TGTGCCATCAGCCGGGACAGGGAAAACTATGGCTACACCTTC. It yields the protein CAISRDRENYGYTF.

The chain has TRBV27 and TRBJ2-7; D might be TRBD1 (5 bases). V gave up 6 bases and J gave up 5 bases, with 14 bases separating them. CDR1 is MNHEY, CDR2 SMNVEV, per germline (reference sequence). CDR3 size: 13 residues. The CDR3 DNA reads as TGTGCCAGCAGGACTGGACATATCAACGAGCAGTACTTC. Translating gives CASRTGHINEQYF.

This clone was observed once. The chain employs TRBV11-2 and TRBJ2-7; D is perhaps TRBD1 (5 bases). This CDR3 spans 14 amino acids. CDR1 and CDR2 (germline): SGHAT, FQNNGV. The V gene lost 5 bases and the J gene lost 2 bases, with 13 bases spanning the gap. CDR3 sequence (DNA): TGTGCCAGCAGCGTCCCCAGGGAACCCTACGAGCAGTACTTC. This codes for CASSVPREPYEQYF.